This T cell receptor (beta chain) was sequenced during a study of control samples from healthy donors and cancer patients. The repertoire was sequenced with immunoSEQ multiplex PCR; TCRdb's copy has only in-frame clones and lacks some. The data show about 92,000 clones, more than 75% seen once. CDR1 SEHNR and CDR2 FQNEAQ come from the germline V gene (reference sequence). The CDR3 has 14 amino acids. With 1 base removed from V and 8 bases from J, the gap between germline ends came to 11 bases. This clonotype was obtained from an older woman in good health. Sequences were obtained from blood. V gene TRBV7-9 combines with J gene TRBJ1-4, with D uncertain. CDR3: CASSLEGLGEKLFF. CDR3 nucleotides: TGTGCCAGCAGCTTAGAAGGGTTAGGAGAAAAACTGTTTTTT.